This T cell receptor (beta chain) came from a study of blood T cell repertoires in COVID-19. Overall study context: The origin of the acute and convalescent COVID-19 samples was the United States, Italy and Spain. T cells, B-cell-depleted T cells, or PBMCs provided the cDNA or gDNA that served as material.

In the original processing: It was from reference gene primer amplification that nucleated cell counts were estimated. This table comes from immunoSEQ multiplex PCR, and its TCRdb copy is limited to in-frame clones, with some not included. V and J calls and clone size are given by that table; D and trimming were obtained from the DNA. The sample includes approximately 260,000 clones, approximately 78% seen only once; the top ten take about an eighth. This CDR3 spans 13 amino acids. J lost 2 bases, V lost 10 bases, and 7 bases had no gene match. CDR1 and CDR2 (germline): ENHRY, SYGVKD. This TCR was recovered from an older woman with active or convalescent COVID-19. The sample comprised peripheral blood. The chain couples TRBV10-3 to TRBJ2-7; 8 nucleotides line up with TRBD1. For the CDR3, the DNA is TGTGCCACCCAGGACAGGGCAACCTACGAGCAGTACTTC. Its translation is CATQDRATYEQYF.